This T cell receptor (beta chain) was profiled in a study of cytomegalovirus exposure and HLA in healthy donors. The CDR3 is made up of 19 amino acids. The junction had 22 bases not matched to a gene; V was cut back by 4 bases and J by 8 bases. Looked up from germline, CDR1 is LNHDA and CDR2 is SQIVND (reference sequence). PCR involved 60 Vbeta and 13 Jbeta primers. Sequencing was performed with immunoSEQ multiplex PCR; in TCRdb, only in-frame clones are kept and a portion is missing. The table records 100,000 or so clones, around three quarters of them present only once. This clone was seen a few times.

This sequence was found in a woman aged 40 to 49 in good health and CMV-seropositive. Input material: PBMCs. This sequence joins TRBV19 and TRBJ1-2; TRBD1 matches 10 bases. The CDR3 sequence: CASSTPSGQGHTAWWGYTF. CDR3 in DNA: TGTGCCAGTAGTACTCCGTCGGGACAGGGGCATACTGCATGGTGGGGCTACACCTTC.